This T cell receptor beta chain was retrieved from a study of blood T cells in healthy people across ages. A note on this clonotype: The antigen is not known.

The germline V gene encodes CDR1 LNHNV and CDR2 YYDKDF (reference sequence). The CDR3 sequence is 16 residues long. V gave up 5 bases and J gave up 2 bases, with 17 bases separating them. The use of a sample-barcoded 5' primer and a J-beta primer mix characterized a second PCR of roughly 6 to 11 cycles. TCRdb fed the 5' RACE reads into MiXCR, producing one record per CDR3 protein. Counted here are about 1.4 million distinct CDR3 sequences, approximately 60% occurring once; the ten biggest clones make up more than 6%. Study-level points and caveats: No one knew whether donors had CMV, which possibly confounded expanded clonotype changes. Investigators treated diversity estimates from one million T cells as underestimates. Roughly linearly, TCR beta diversity per million T cells fell as age increased. Using unsorted PBMCs precluded a conclusive naive versus antigen-experienced comparison.

The J gene is TRBJ2-3, the V gene TRBV15; D call uncertain. Specimen: blood. This TCR was sampled from a man aged 18 to 29 in good health. The CDR3 coding sequence is TGTGCCACCAGCCCTCACCGGGCGGCCCCCACAGATACGCAGTATTTT. It codes for CATSPHRAAPTDTQYF.